Presented here are 31 T cell receptor beta chains from one specimen sequenced in a study of T cell repertoires in cytomegalovirus infection. TCRdb analysed the reads with MiXCR anew, one entry per CDR3 protein. The sample has nearly 550,000 distinct CDR3 sequences, 16% seen once. Sequencing used CD8+ T cells from PBMCs. These receptors all come from a human donor in good health (CMV status not recorded). Some clones in this sample may be carry-over from other donors' samples.

The chain joins TRBV6-1 to TRBJ2-7; TRBD1 or TRBD2 may be the D gene (7 bases each). Trimming shortened V by 6 bases and J by 3 bases, and 15 bases separated the two germline ends. This CDR3 is 14 amino acids long. The germline V gene encodes CDR1 MNHNS and CDR2 SASEGT. The CDR3 spells CASRGRGHGYEQYF. For the CDR3, the DNA is TGTGCCAGCAGGGGGAGGGGGCATGGCTACGAGCAGTACTTC.

This clonotype has a count of ten or more. DNA for the CDR3: TGTGCCAGCAGTTCCAGGACTAGCGGGTTACCCTACGAGCAGTACTTC. Residues: CASSSRTSGLPYEQYF. This chain uses TRBV6-6 with TRBJ2-7; 11 bases line up with TRBD2. The germline CDR1 and CDR2 sequences are MNHNY and SVGAGI (reference sequence). The V segment lost 4 bases and the J segment 2 bases; nucleotides outside the gene matches: 7. The CDR3 sequence is 16 residues long.

This clonotype was counted at least ten times. The chain has TRBV20-1 and TRBJ2-1, with 10 bases that match TRBD2. The trim removed 0 bases at V and 6 bases at J, leaving 8 bases unmatched. The CDR3 contains 16 residues. Germline V gives CDR1 DFQATT, CDR2 SNEGSKA (reference sequence). DNA for the CDR3: TGCAGTGCTAGAGATCTCGGTAGCGGGGGGCTCAATGAGCAGTTCTTC. Translation: CSARDLGSGGLNEQFF.

This chain links TRBV11-2 with TRBJ2-2; TRBD2 matches at 8 bases. Germline CDR1 reads SGHAT; CDR2 reads FQNNGV. The V and J ends lost 4 bases and 4 bases, in that order; junction bases with no gene match: 5. The CDR3 length is 15 residues. The CDR3 region is CASSYREGPTGELFF. The CDR3 region has the DNA TGTGCCAGCAGCTACCGGGAGGGCCCCACCGGGGAGCTGTTTTTT.

The sample holds many counts of this clonotype. CDR3 bases: TGTGCCACCAGCAGAGTCCCTCGGACAGGGAGCTATGGCTACACCTTC. Its protein is CATSRVPRTGSYGYTF. This chain links TRBV15 with TRBJ1-2; 8 positions match TRBD1. Germline assignment: CDR1 LNHNV and CDR2 YYDKDF (reference sequence). J was trimmed by 4 bases and V by 1 base; bases with no gene match: 8. The CDR3 is made up of 16 amino acids. The full variable domain, its missing parts supplied by reference TRBV15 and TRBJ1-2, is DAMVIQNPRYQVTQFGKPVTLSCSQTLNHNVMYWYQQKSSQAPKLLFHYYDKDFNNEADTPDNFQSRRPNTSFCFLDIRSPGLGDTAMYLCATSRVPRTGSYGYTFGSGTRLTVV.

This clonotype occurred a few times. The chain links TRBV7-3 to TRBJ2-2; possible D gene TRBD1, 5 bases. Germline CDR1 reads SGHTA; CDR2 reads FQGTGA. V gave up 5 bases and J gave up 0 bases, with 10 bases separating them. This CDR3 has 15 amino acids. The CDR3 DNA follows: TGTGCCAGCAGCGCCTCGACAGCGAACACCGGGGAGCTGTTTTTT. Its translation: CASSASTANTGELFF.

This rearrangement joins TRBV19 to TRBJ2-2; perhaps D is TRBD1 or TRBD2 (5 bases each). V was shortened by 3 bases and J by 6 bases, with 14 bases between the two germline ends. The CDR3 length is 15 residues. Germline V CDR1 and CDR2: LNHDA, SQIVND (reference sequence). CDR3 DNA sequence: TGTGCCAGTAGTATTCGGTGGGGGAAGGCCGGGGAGCTGTTTTTT. Translating it yields CASSIRWGKAGELFF.

The chain combines TRBV29-1 with TRBJ2-7; the match to TRBD2 covers 9 bases. This CDR3 contains 14 residues. The trim removed 4 bases at V and 3 bases at J, leaving 7 bases unmatched. Looked up from germline, CDR1 is SQVTM and CDR2 is ANQGSEA. The CDR3: CSVAAGGRFYEQYF. The CDR3 coding sequence is TGCAGCGTTGCCGCGGGGGGGCGATTCTACGAGCAGTACTTC.

The chain combines TRBV6-5 with TRBJ1-2; 8 nucleotides match TRBD1. CDR1 MNHEY and CDR2 SVGAGI come from the germline V gene. This CDR3 has 16 residues. V lost 0 bases and J lost 3; bases outside the gene matches: 6. CDR3 amino acids: CASSYSRDRTDYGYTF. In nucleotides, the CDR3 is TGTGCCAGCAGTTACTCGAGGGACAGGACCGACTATGGCTACACCTTC.

A few counts support this clonotype. The chain couples TRBV28 to TRBJ1-5, with D maybe TRBD1 (6 bases). The CDR3 extends over 13 amino acids. Germline V gene sequence: CDR1 MDHEN, CDR2 SYDVKM. Trimming removed 8 bases at V and 8 bases at J, with 16 bases between. The CDR3 region is CASDGRDKEPQHF. The CDR3 bases are TGTGCCAGCGATGGCCGGGACAAGGAGCCCCAGCATTTT.

This chain uses TRBV5-1 with TRBJ1-1; TRBD1 matches 9 bases. Germline V gene lookup returns CDR1 SGHRS and CDR2 YFSETQ. This CDR3 contains 15 residues. V dropped 3 bases and J dropped 0; count of bases not matched to a gene: 3. The CDR3: CASSWDRAMNTEAFF. The CDR3 DNA is TGCGCCAGCAGCTGGGACAGGGCCATGAACACTGAAGCTTTCTTT.

V gene TRBV4-2 combines with J gene TRBJ2-1, with 10 bases lining up with TRBD2. This CDR3 region has 15 residues. J gave up 8 bases and V 7 bases, and 11 bases lay outside the gene matches. CDR1 and CDR2 from the germline V gene are LGHNA and YNFKEQ. CDR3 in DNA: TGTGCCAGCACCCTGAGCCTAGCGGGAGTCGATGAGCAGTTCTTC. It is translated as CASTLSLAGVDEQFF.

V is TRBV15 and J is TRBJ1-1, with D perhaps TRBD1 (6 bases). Trimming took 0 bases from V and 1 from J, leaving 12 bases between them. The CDR3 covers 16 residues. The germline V gene encodes CDR1 LNHNV and CDR2 YYDKDF (reference sequence). The CDR3 nucleotides read TGTGCCACCAGCAGAGATTTTAGGGGGTCGAACACTGAAGCTTTCTTT. Translation: CATSRDFRGSNTEAFF.

The chain couples TRBV27 to TRBJ1-1; weak D call: TRBD1 (5 bases). Germline V gene lookup returns CDR1 MNHEY and CDR2 SMNVEV (reference sequence). CDR3 length: 15 amino acids. V was clipped by 4 bases and J by 0 bases, with 12 bases between them. The CDR3 here is CASSSFPGLNTEAFF. The CDR3 DNA reads TGTGCCAGCAGTTCGTTCCCGGGACTGAACACTGAAGCTTTCTTT.

As to this clonotype: It may be a read error: a sequence one base away is much more abundant. The chain recombines TRBV12-3 or TRBV12-4 with TRBJ1-3; the D is unclear. This CDR3 is 14 amino acids long. In DNA, the CDR3 is TGTGCCCGCAGTTTTATTGGGTCTGGAAACACCATATATTTT. This encodes CARSFIGSGNTIYF.

This clonotype has more than one count but fewer than ten. This chain links TRBV30 with TRBJ1-1; no clear D. The CDR3 length is 12 residues. V dropped 3 bases and J dropped 0 bases, with 5 bases sitting between them. The germline V gene has CDR1 GTSNPN and CDR2 SVGIG (reference sequence). The CDR3 loop is CAWRLLNTEAFF. CDR3 in DNA: TGTGCCTGGAGACTTCTGAACACTGAAGCTTTCTTT.

In this sample, this clonotype turned up many times. The chain uses TRBV27 and TRBJ1-5; 10 nucleotides agree with TRBD1. Trimming took 9 bases from V and 7 from J; bases not matched to a gene: 3. Germline CDR1 reads MNHEY; CDR2 reads SMNVEV (reference sequence). This CDR3 contains 12 residues. Here the CDR3 DNA reads TGTGCCAGTAGGACAGGGGGACAGCCCCAGCATTTT. Its translation: CASRTGGQPQHF.

This clonotype was seen at least ten times. This sequence joins TRBV7-9 and TRBJ2-5; 7 nucleotides match TRBD1. Germline-derived CDR1 and CDR2 are SEHNR and FQNEAQ (reference sequence). The trim removed 5 bases at V and 2 bases at J, leaving 11 bases unmatched. The CDR3 is made up of 16 amino acids. The DNA for the CDR3 is TGTGCCAGCAGCCTCCCCTCCGACAGGGCACAAGAGACCCAGTACTTC. This translates into CASSLPSDRAQETQYF.

In this sample, this clonotype turned up many times. The chain employs TRBV7-9 and TRBJ2-6, with TRBD2 matching over 7 bases. Germline CDR1 reads SEHNR; CDR2 reads FQNEAQ (reference sequence). This CDR3 has 18 residues. J was trimmed by 0 bases and V by 1 base; bases with no gene match: 6. The CDR3 DNA follows: TGTGCCAGCAGCTTAGGGGGGAGGGTTTCCTCTGGGGCCAACGTCCTGACTTTC. Protein product: CASSLGGRVSSGANVLTF.

The chain combines TRBV10-3 with TRBJ1-1; D unresolved. The CDR3 has 12 residues. Germline V gives CDR1 ENHRY, CDR2 SYGVKD. V shed 6 bases and J shed 1 base, with 6 bases lying between them. In DNA form, the CDR3 reads TGTGCCATCAGGGCGGAGAACACTGAAGCTTTCTTT. Its translation is CAIRAENTEAFF.

This clonotype has only a few counts. The CDR3 region is CASSANGRDYGYTF. DNA of the CDR3: TGTGCCAGCAGCGCCAACGGTCGTGACTATGGCTACACCTTC. The gene calls are TRBV9 and TRBJ1-2; the D is unclear. V dropped 3 bases and J dropped 3 bases, with 12 bases sitting between them. The CDR3 length is 14 residues. Germline loops: CDR1 SGDLS, CDR2 YYNGEE.

This clonotype was seen many times. The chain couples TRBV28 to TRBJ1-1; 8 bases line up with TRBD1. Germline V CDR1 and CDR2: MDHEN, SYDVKM. V lost 6 bases and J lost 2; bases outside the gene matches: 8. The CDR3 totals 15 residues. This chain's CDR3 is CASSLTGTGNTEAFF. DNA for the CDR3: TGTGCCAGCAGCTTGACCGGGACAGGAAACACTGAAGCTTTCTTT.

This chain connects TRBV29-1 to TRBJ2-6; weak D call: TRBD2 (5 bases). Trimming took 3 bases from V and 0 from J, leaving 21 bases between them. CDR1 is SQVTM, CDR2 ANQGSEA, per germline. The CDR3 length is 19 residues. The CDR3 here is CSVDGSRGPSSSGANVLTF. Here the CDR3 DNA reads TGCAGCGTTGATGGTTCTAGAGGGCCTTCAAGCTCTGGGGCCAACGTCCTGACTTTC.

The chain uses TRBV23-1 and TRBJ2-7; D not resolved. TRBV23-1 is an ORF, with its function uncertain. CDR3 length equals 9 residues. The V and J ends lost 11 bases and 2 bases respectively, with 4 bases between them. This chain's CDR3 is CAPPYEQYF. Written as DNA, the CDR3 is TGCGCCCCCCCCTACGAGCAGTACTTC.

As concerns this clonotype: A much larger clone sits a single nucleotide away, making a read error possible. This chain uses TRBV28 with TRBJ2-5; D possibly matches TRBD1 or TRBD2 (7 bases each). Trimming shortened V by 9 bases and J by 7 bases, and 24 bases separated the two germline ends. There are 15 residues in the CDR3. The germline V gene has CDR1 MDHEN and CDR2 SYDVKM. The CDR3 DNA reads as TGTGCCAGAAGTCTCGCTGGCAGGGGGGAGGGGACCCAGTACTTC. Its protein product is CARSLAGRGEGTQYF.

As regards this clonotype: The CDR3 does not close with the conserved phenylalanine or tryptophan, likely indicating a read error. No DNA is shown, since the ends of the CDR3 on it are uncertain; the CDR3 is the one TCRdb lists. The V call is TRBV5-4, the J call TRBJ2-1; the table's D call, TRBD1, was not checked against the DNA. Germline loops: CDR1 SGHNT, CDR2 YYREEE (reference sequence). The CDR3 length is 18 residues, termini included. The CDR3 here is CASRSDRADQRSYNEQLL.

This clonotype was counted only a few times. The V call is TRBV2, the J call TRBJ2-2; D is perhaps TRBD1 (5 bases). Germline loops: CDR1 SNHLY, CDR2 FYNNEI. The CDR3 consists of 16 residues. The V and J ends lost 3 bases and 2 bases respectively, with 13 bases between them. The CDR3 region is CASSDGAHPNTGELFF. The CDR3 region has the DNA TGTGCCAGCAGTGATGGGGCCCACCCCAACACCGGGGAGCTGTTTTTT.

This chain joins TRBV11-2 and TRBJ2-3; D uncertain. The V gene lost 3 bases and the J gene lost 0 bases, with 10 bases spanning the gap. This CDR3 contains 15 residues. Looked up from germline, CDR1 is SGHAT and CDR2 is FQNNGV. The CDR3 bases are TGTGCCAGCAGCTTTTATGTGGGTAGCACAGATACGCAGTATTTT. It encodes CASSFYVGSTDTQYF. Using reference TRBV11-2 and TRBJ2-3 for the parts outside the CDR3, the full variable domain is EAGVAQSPRYKIIEKRQSVAFWCNPISGHATLYWYQQILGQGPKLLIQFQNNGVVDDSQLPKDRFSAERLKGVDSTLKIQPAKLEDSAVYLCASSFYVGSTDTQYFGPGTRLTVL.

The table lists this clonotype with a few counts. V is TRBV9 and J is TRBJ2-1; TRBD2 aligns across 12 bases. Germline V gene sequence: CDR1 SGDLS, CDR2 YYNGEE. The CDR3 is 15 amino acids. The ends lost 2 bases at V and 8 bases at J; junction bases unmatched: 5. CDR3 sequence (DNA): TGTGCCAGCAGCGTGACTAGCGGGAGAGGTTATGAGCAGTTCTTC. Its protein is CASSVTSGRGYEQFF.

This clonotype appeared many times. The rearrangement links TRBV7-2 to TRBJ1-1, with D possibly TRBD1 on 5 matching bases. The CDR3 extends over 19 amino acids. CDR1 and CDR2 from the germline V gene are SGHTA and FQGNSA. Trimming shortened V by 4 bases and J by 0 bases, and 24 bases separated the two germline ends. The CDR3 DNA is TGTGCCAGCAGCTCCAGTCAGGCACCGTGGGGCCGTATGAACACTGAAGCTTTCTTT. Protein: CASSSSQAPWGRMNTEAFF.

This clonotype was detected a few times. V is TRBV15 and J is TRBJ2-2; TRBD1 agrees at 7 bases. From germline, CDR1 is LNHNV and CDR2 YYDKDF (reference sequence). Losses at the gene ends were 4 bases for V and 0 bases for J; bases not matched to a gene: 8. The CDR3 length is 17 residues. The DNA of the CDR3 is TGTGCCACCAGCACACCGGACAGGCACCCGAACACCGGGGAGCTGTTTTTT. Encoded protein: CATSTPDRHPNTGELFF.